This T cell receptor (beta chain) was recorded in a study of blood T cell repertoires in COVID-19. Background on the study: The United States, Italy and Spain were the sources of the acute and convalescent COVID-19 samples. Sources were T cells, B-cell-depleted T cells, or PBMCs; the material itself was cDNA or gDNA.

Study processing details: The authors estimated nucleated cell counts from reference gene primer amplification. Measured with immunoSEQ multiplex PCR; TCRdb has only the in-frame clones, and not every one. Clone size and the V and J calls come from that table; the DNA yielded D and trimming. The table shows around 200,000 clones, with 80% to 90% occurring only once. The CDR3 contains 9 residues. CDR1 WNHNN and CDR2 SYGVQD come from the germline V gene (reference sequence). The material sequenced was peripheral blood. This receptor was obtained from a man in his sixties with acute or convalescent COVID-19. This chain links TRBV10-1 with TRBJ2-5; D is ambiguous. The CDR3 DNA reads as TGCGCTGTGCGAGAGACCCAGTACTTC. The encoded protein is CAVRETQYF.